Detailed here is one TCR beta chain. Its antigen is not identified. The record originates from a study of T cell responses to AZD1222 COVID-19 vaccine. V gave up 4 bases and J gave up 1 base, with 11 bases separating them. Germline-derived CDR1 and CDR2 are SGHTA and FQGNSA. This CDR3 spans 14 amino acids. TCRdb keeps only in-frame clones here, not all; method: immunoSEQ multiplex PCR. This listing includes 150,000 or so clones. Study-level points and caveats: Females made up more of the donors, who were largely white British, and clonal diversity may have come out too low.

The chain employs TRBV7-2 and TRBJ2-7; D is perhaps TRBD1 (6 bases). The sequencing input was peripheral blood. This TCR was recovered from an adult in good health. The CDR3 nucleotides read TGTGCCAGCAGCTCATACAGGGTTTCCTACGAGCAGTACTTC. Translated: CASSSYRVSYEQYF.